These 2 T cell receptor beta chains came from one sample sequenced in a study of cytomegalovirus exposure and HLA in healthy donors. This PCR relied on a set of 60 Vbeta primers and 13 Jbeta primers. Clones were sequenced by immunoSEQ multiplex PCR, and TCRdb holds only the in-frame ones, with some missing. This repertoire shows about 190,000 clones, 75% to 90% found once; its top ten account for around 0.75%. Sequencing used PBMCs. The receptors originated from a woman aged 18-29 years in good health and CMV-seronegative.

In regard to this clone: Within the sample, other DNA sequences also encode this same CDR3. The chain couples TRBV27 to TRBJ2-5, with D perhaps TRBD1 (5 bases). Germline-derived CDR1 and CDR2 are MNHEY and SMNVEV (reference sequence). V lost 0 bases to trimming and J lost 0 bases, with 8 bases between them. This CDR3 is built from 15 residues. CDR3 in DNA: TGTGCCAGCAGTTTATCGAGACAGTACCAAGAGACCCAGTACTTC. Translated, it gives CASSLSRQYQETQYF.

The chain joins TRBV10-2 to TRBJ2-1, with 10 bases matching TRBD2. Trimming removed 8 bases from V and 9 bases from J; junction bases left unmatched: 10. The germline CDR1 and CDR2 sequences are WSHSY and SAAADI. The CDR3 has 14 residues. CDR3 sequence reads: CASGSLAGVGEQFF. DNA of the CDR3: TGCGCCAGCGGATCTCTAGCGGGGGTTGGTGAGCAGTTCTTC.